This T cell receptor (beta chain) is drawn from a study of T cell responses to AZD1222 COVID-19 vaccine. Findings and limits, study-wide: At study baseline, merely a handful of AZD1222 recipients were seropositive. Donors skewed white British and female; clonal diversity was possibly underestimated.

Per the germline V gene, CDR1 is LGHDT and CDR2 is YNNKEL (reference sequence). The CDR3 covers 13 residues. The ends were cut back, 1 base at V and 0 bases at J, with 3 bases in the middle. Details on this clone: Antigen unknown.

Repertoires were generated with immunoSEQ multiplex PCR, while TCRdb's copy carries only in-frame clones and drops some. The sample yields 98,000 or so clones, 86% seen once. This sample comprised peripheral blood, obtained on day 0 of AZD1222 vaccination. This sequence originates from an adult in good health. This rearrangement joins TRBV3-1 (or the pseudogene TRBV3-2) to TRBJ1-1; D remains unclear. The CDR3 region has the DNA TGTGCCAGCAGCCAAGTCTTGAACACTGAAGCTTTCTTT. Translated: CASSQVLNTEAFF.